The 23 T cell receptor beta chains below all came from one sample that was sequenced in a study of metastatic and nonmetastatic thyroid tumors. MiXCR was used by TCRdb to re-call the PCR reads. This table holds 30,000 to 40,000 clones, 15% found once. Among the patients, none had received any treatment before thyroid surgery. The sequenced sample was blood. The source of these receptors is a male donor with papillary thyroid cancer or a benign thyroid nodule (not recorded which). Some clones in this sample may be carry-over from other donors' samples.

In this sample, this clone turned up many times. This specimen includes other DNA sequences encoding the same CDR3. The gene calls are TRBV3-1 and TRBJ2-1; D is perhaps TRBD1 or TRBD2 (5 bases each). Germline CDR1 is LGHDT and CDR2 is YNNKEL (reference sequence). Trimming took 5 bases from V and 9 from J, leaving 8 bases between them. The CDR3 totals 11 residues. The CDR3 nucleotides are TGTGCCAGCAGCTGTGGGACTGAGCAGTTCTTC. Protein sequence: CASSCGTEQFF.

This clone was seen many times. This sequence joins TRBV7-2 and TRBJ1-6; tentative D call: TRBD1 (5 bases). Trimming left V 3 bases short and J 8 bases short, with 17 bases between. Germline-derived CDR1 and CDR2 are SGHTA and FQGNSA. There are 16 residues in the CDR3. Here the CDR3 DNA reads TGTGCCAGCAGCTTCCGGCCTCTACAGGCAGATTCACCCCTCCACTTT. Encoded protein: CASSFRPLQADSPLHF.

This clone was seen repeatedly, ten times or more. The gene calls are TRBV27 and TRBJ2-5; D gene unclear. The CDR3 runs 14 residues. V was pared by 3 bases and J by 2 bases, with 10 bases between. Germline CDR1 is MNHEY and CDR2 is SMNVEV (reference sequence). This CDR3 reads CASSLSGSQETQYF. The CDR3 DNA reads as TGTGCCAGCAGTTTGTCCGGATCGCAAGAGACCCAGTACTTC.

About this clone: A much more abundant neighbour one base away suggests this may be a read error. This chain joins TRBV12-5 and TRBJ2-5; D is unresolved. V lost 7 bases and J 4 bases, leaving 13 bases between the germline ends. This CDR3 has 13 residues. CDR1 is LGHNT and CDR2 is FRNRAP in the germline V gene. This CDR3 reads CASVPDERETQYF. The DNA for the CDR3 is TGTGCTAGTGTTCCAGATGAGAGAGAGACCCAGTACTTC.

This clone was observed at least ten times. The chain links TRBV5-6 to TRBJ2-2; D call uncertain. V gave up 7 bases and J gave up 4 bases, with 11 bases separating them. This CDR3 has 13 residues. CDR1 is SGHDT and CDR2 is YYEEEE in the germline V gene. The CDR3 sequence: CASAPATTGELFF. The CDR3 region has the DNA TGTGCCAGCGCGCCGGCTACCACCGGGGAGCTGTTTTTT. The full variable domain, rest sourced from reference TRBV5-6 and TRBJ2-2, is DAGVTQSPTHLIKTRGQQVTLRCSPKSGHDTVSWYQQALGQGPQFIFQYYEEEERQRGNFPDRFSGHQFPNYSSELNVNALLLGDSALYLCASAPATTGELFFGEGSRLTVL.

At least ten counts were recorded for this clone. The CDR3: CASSPRLSSYEQYF. The CDR3 DNA reads as TGTGCCAGCTCACCACGACTGAGCTCCTACGAGCAGTACTTC. V is TRBV18 and J is TRBJ2-7; D is uncertain. Germline loops: CDR1 KGHSH, CDR2 LQKENI. CDR3 length: 14 residues. The V end lost 1 base, the J end lost 0 bases, and 7 bases lay between the germline ends.

The CDR3 is CASSYGGNRAGNTIYF. The DNA of the CDR3 is TGTGCCAGCAGTTACGGGGGGAACAGGGCTGGAAACACCATATATTTT. This chain uses TRBV6-6 with TRBJ1-3; D may be TRBD1 (6 bases). CDR1 is MNHNY and CDR2 is SVGAGI in the germline V gene (reference sequence). The CDR3 loop spans 16 amino acids. Trimming removed 2 bases at V and 2 bases at J, with 13 bases between.

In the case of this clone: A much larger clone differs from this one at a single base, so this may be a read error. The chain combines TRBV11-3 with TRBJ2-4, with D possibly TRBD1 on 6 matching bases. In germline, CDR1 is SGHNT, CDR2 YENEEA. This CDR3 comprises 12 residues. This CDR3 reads CANSPKGDIQYF. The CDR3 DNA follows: TGTGCCAACAGCCCAAAGGGGGACATTCAGTACTTC.

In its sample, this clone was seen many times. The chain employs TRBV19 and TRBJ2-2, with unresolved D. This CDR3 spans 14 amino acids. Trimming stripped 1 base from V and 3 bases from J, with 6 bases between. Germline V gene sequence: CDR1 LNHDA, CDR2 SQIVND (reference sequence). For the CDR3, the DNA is TGTGCCAGTAGTATAGGGGCAGACACCGGGGAGCTGTTTTTT. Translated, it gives CASSIGADTGELFF. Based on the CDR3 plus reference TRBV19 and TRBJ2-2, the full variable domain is DGGITQSPKYLFRKEGQNVTLSCEQNLNHDAMYWYRQDPGQGLRLIYYSQIVNDFQKGDIAEGYSVSREKKESFPLTVTSAQKNPTAFYLCASSIGADTGELFFGEGSRLTVL.

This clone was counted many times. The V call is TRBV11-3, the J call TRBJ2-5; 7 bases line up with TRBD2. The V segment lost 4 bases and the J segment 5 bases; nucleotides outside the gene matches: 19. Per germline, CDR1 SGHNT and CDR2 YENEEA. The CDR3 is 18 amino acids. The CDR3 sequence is CASSSGTTSLGEEETQYF. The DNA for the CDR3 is TGTGCCAGCAGCTCCGGGACTACCAGCCTCGGGGAGGAGGAGACCCAGTACTTC.

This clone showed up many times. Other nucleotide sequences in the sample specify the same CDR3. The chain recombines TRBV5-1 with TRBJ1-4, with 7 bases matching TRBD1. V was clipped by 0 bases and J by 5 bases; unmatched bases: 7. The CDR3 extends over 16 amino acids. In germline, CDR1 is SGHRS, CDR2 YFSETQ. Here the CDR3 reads CASSLVGQAGNEKLFF. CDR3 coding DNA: TGCGCCAGCAGCTTGGTAGGACAGGCGGGGAATGAAAAACTGTTTTTT.

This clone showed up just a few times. The DNA for the CDR3 is TGTGCCAGTAGTACCACAGGGTGCACTGAAGCTTTCTTT. Protein: CASSTTGCTEAFF. V and J are TRBV19 and TRBJ1-1; D is possibly TRBD1 (6 bases). This CDR3 has 13 residues. Trimming cost V 4 bases and J 4 bases, with 10 bases left between them. CDR1 is LNHDA, CDR2 SQIVND, per germline (reference sequence).

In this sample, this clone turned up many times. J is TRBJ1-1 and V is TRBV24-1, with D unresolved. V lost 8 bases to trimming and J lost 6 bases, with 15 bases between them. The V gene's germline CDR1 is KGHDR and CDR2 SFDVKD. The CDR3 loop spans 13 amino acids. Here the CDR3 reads CATKREGSSEAFF. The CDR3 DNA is TGTGCCACCAAGAGGGAGGGTAGCTCTGAAGCTTTCTTT.

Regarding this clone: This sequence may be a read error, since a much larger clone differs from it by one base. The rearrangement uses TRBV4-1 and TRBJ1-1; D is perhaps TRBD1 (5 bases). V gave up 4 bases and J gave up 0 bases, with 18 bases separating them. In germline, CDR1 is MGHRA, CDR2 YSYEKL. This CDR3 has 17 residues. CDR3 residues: CASSPTTADTLNTEAFF. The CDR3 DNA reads TGCGCCAGCAGCCCCACCACAGCGGACACACTGAACACTGAAGCTTTCTTT.

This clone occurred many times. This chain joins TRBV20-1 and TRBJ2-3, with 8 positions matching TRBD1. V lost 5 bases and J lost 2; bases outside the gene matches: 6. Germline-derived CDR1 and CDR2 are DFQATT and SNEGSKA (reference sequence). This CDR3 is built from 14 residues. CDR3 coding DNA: TGCAGTGCTCTTGACAGGGGCTTCACAGATACGCAGTATTTT. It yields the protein CSALDRGFTDTQYF.

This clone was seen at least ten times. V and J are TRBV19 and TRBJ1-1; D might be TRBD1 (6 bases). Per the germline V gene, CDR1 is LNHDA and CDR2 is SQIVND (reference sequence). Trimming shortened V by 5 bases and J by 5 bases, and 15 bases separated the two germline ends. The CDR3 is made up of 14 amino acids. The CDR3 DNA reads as TGTGCCAGTAGTGAAGGGGGGGCGTGGACTGAAGCTTTCTTT. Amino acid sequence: CASSEGGAWTEAFF.

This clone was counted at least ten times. CDR3 bases: TGTGCCAGCAGCCTACAGGGGGGCCCAGATACGCAGTATTTT. As protein: CASSLQGGPDTQYF. The J gene is TRBJ2-3, the V gene TRBV7-9; 8 bases fit TRBD1. Germline CDR1 reads SEHNR; CDR2 reads FQNEAQ (reference sequence). With 5 bases clipped from V and 4 bases from J, the junction kept 5 bases outside the gene matches. The CDR3 contains 14 residues.

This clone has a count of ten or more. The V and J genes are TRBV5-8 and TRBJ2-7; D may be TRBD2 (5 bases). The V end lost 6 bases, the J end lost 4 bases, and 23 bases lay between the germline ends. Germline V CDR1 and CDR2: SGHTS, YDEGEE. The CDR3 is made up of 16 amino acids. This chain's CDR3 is CASIIGPAETNYEQYF. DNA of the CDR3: TGTGCCAGCATCATAGGGCCAGCGGAAACAAATTACGAGCAGTACTTC.

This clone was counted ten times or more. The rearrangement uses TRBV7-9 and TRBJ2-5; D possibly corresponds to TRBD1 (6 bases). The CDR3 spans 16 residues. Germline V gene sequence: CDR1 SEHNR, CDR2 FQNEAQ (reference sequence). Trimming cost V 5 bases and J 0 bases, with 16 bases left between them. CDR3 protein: CASSTDQQGDQETQYF. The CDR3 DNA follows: TGTGCCAGCAGCACCGATCAACAGGGTGACCAAGAGACCCAGTACTTC.

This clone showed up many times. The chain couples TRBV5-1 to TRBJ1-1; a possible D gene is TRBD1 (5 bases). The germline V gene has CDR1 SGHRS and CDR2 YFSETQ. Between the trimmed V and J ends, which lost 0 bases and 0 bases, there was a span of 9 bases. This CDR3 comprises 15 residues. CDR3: CASSLDGGMNTEAFF. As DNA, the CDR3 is TGCGCCAGCAGCTTGGATGGGGGGATGAACACTGAAGCTTTCTTT.

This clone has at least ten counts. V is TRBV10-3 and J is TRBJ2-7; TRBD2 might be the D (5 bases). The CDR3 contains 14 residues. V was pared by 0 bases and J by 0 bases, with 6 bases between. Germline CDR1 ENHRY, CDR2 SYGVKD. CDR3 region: CAISESTSSYEQYF. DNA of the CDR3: TGTGCCATCAGTGAGTCTACTAGCTCCTACGAGCAGTACTTC.

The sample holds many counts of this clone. The CDR3 here is CASSSTRGVNEQYF. The CDR3 bases are TGCGCCAGCAGCTCGACCCGGGGCGTCAACGAGCAGTACTTC. The V and J genes are TRBV5-1 and TRBJ2-7, with D perhaps matching TRBD1 or TRBD2 (5 bases each). V was cut by 3 bases and J by 5 bases, with 15 bases left in between. The germline CDR1 and CDR2 sequences are SGHRS and YFSETQ. CDR3 length: 14 residues.

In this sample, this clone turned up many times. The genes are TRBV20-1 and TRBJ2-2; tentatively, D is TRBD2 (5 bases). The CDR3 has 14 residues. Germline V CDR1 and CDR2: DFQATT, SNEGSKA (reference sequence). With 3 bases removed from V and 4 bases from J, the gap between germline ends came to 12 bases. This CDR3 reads CSARFSSLTGELFF. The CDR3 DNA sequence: TGCAGTGCTAGGTTTTCTAGCCTCACCGGGGAGCTGTTTTTT.